These 10 T cell receptor beta chains originate from one sample sequenced in a study of T-cell memory formation after mild COVID-19. TCRdb ran MiXCR on the 5' RACE reads and lists one entry per CDR3 protein. This repertoire shows approximately 300,000 distinct CDR3 sequences, approximately 19% found once; its top ten account for 21%. Sample: PBMCs or a T cell subset sorted from them (not recorded which). The receptors derive from a man between 18 and 35 years old who had mild COVID-19 (a few samples of this study predate the infection). Cell type and time point are not known.

V and J are TRBV5-5 and TRBJ2-5; a weak D match, TRBD2 (6 bases). The germline V gene has CDR1 SGHKS and CDR2 YYEKEE (reference sequence). Trimming took off 2 bases at V and 5 bases at J, with 13 bases between the two ends. The CDR3 sequence is 14 residues long. CDR3 nucleotide sequence: TGTGCCAGCAGCTTATCTCCCAGCGGGGAGACCCAGTACTTC. It yields the protein CASSLSPSGETQYF.

The rearrangement links TRBV7-2 to TRBJ2-6; D remains ambiguous. Germline V CDR1 and CDR2: SGHTA, FQGNSA. The CDR3 runs to 16 residues. V lost 0 bases, J lost 0 bases, and 6 bases lay in between. This CDR3 is CASSLAKVSGANVLTF. CDR3 nucleotides: TGTGCCAGCAGCTTAGCCAAGGTCTCTGGGGCCAACGTCCTGACTTTC.

This chain uses TRBV7-9 with TRBJ2-7; D ambiguous. V was shortened by 3 bases and J by 2 bases, with 11 bases between the two germline ends. CDR3 size: 14 residues. Germline V gene data show CDR1 as SEHNR and CDR2 as FQNEAQ (reference sequence). The CDR3 protein is CASSFSASPYEQYV. CDR3 nucleotide sequence: TGTGCCAGCAGCTTTTCAGCTAGTCCCTACGAGCAGTACGTC.

The chain joins TRBV11-2 to TRBJ1-4; 7 bases align to TRBD1. This CDR3 spans 14 amino acids. V shed 5 bases and J 8 bases; nucleotides not matched to a gene: 8. The germline V gene encodes CDR1 SGHAT and CDR2 FQNNGV. The CDR3 is CASSLRGTEEKLFF. The CDR3 nucleotides are TGTGCCAGCAGCCTACGTGGGACAGAAGAAAAACTGTTTTTT.

The chain employs TRBV6-2 or TRBV6-3 and TRBJ2-1; D not certain. CDR3 length: 14 amino acids. Trimming removed 2 bases from V and 7 bases from J, with 12 bases in between. Germline V gene sequence: CDR1 MNHEY, CDR2 SVGEGT. The DNA of the CDR3 is TGTGCCAGCAGTTACCCGCCGCGAAGTAATGAGCAGTTCTTC. Amino acid sequence: CASSYPPRSNEQFF.

In this sample, this clonotype turned up a few times. The chain carries TRBV7-2 and TRBJ2-5; 8 positions match TRBD2. The V segment lost 7 bases and the J segment 8 bases; nucleotides outside the gene matches: 12. This CDR3 comprises 14 residues. Germline CDR1 and CDR2: SGHTA and FQGNSA. The CDR3 reads CASTIGGGRVTQYF. CDR3 sequence (DNA): TGTGCCAGCACCATTGGCGGGGGGCGGGTTACCCAGTACTTC.

This clonotype came up a few times. The rearrangement uses TRBV10-3 and TRBJ1-1, with D unclear. Per the germline V gene, CDR1 is ENHRY and CDR2 is SYGVKD. Deletions cut 4 bases from V and 0 bases from J, with 9 bases between. The CDR3 is 14 residues long. The CDR3 sequence is CAISVREMNTEAFF. CDR3 coding DNA: TGTGCCATCAGTGTAAGGGAGATGAACACTGAAGCTTTCTTT.

This clonotype has just a few counts. The J gene is TRBJ2-5, the V gene TRBV5-1, with D perhaps TRBD1 (6 bases). The V gene lost 4 bases and the J gene lost 0 bases, with 16 bases spanning the gap. Per germline, CDR1 SGHRS and CDR2 YFSETQ. This CDR3 comprises 16 residues. The chain's CDR3 is CASSASGQSYQETQYF. DNA of the CDR3: TGCGCCAGCAGCGCGTCTGGACAGTCGTACCAAGAGACCCAGTACTTC.

V usage is TRBV6-2 or TRBV6-3 and J usage is TRBJ2-5, with D possibly being TRBD1 (7 bases). Germline CDR1 and CDR2: MNHEY and SVGEGT. Trimming removed 6 bases from V and 9 bases from J, with 14 bases in between. This CDR3 comprises 12 residues. The CDR3 sequence is CASRQTGEAQYF. CDR3 sequence (DNA): TGTGCCAGCAGACAAACAGGGGAGGCCCAGTACTTC.

In its sample, this clonotype was seen many times. This chain links TRBV7-9 with TRBJ1-1; D gene unclear. The V gene lost 3 bases and the J gene lost 4 bases, with 3 bases spanning the gap. CDR3 length equals 11 residues. Germline V gives CDR1 SEHNR, CDR2 FQNEAQ (reference sequence). CDR3 DNA sequence: TGTGCCAGCAGCTTGAGCACTGAAGCTTTCTTT. Translating gives CASSLSTEAFF.